This T cell receptor (beta chain) was documented in a study of shared clonotypes between healthy human individuals. Overall study findings and caveats: Clonotypes shared by all four sorted-subset donors had higher generation probabilities than non-shared clonotypes. About 5% of naive CD4 clonotypes were shared across several donors.

With respect to this clone: Its antigen remains unknown.

The donor cohort consisted entirely of Caucasian adults residing in Nashville, Tennessee. The CDR3 is 13 residues long. CDR1 SGHTA and CDR2 FQGTGA come from the germline V gene. V was shortened by 1 base and J by 6 bases, with 6 bases between the two germline ends. TCRdb's table, derived via immunoSEQ multiplex PCR, lists solely in-frame clones and lacks some. This sample has 2 million to 2.5 million clones, with more than 80% found just once. Sequenced material: naive CD4+ T cells from PBMCs. The subset: CD45RA+ positively selected. This sequence joins TRBV7-3 and TRBJ2-2; D uncertain. The receptor's source is a man between 18 and 29 years old in good health. Some clones in this sample may be carry-over from other donors' samples. The CDR3 here is CASSLIPPGELFF. The CDR3 bases are TGTGCCAGCAGCTTAATTCCCCCCGGGGAGCTGTTTTTT.